This T cell receptor (beta chain) was profiled in a study of blood T cell repertoires in COVID-19. Study-wide background: Specimens from acute and convalescent COVID-19 originated in the United States, Italy and Spain. T cells, B-cell-depleted T cells, or PBMCs provided the cDNA or gDNA that served as material.

In its sample, this clone was seen a few times. Original analysis: The authors estimated nucleated cell counts from reference gene primer amplification. TCRdb keeps only in-frame clones here, not all; method: immunoSEQ multiplex PCR. The DNA gave D and trimming, while V, J and clone size come from that table. The data show over 150,000 clones, with approximately 83% seen just once and roughly 2.9% held by the top ten. The V gene's germline CDR1 is MGHRA and CDR2 YSYEKL. V lost 1 base to trimming and J lost 3 bases; unmatched junction nucleotides: 2. CDR3 length: 14 residues. The specimen sequenced was peripheral blood. The sequence was collected from a woman aged 55-69 years with acute or convalescent COVID-19. The V gene is TRBV4-1, the J gene TRBJ1-1, with TRBD1 identical over 7 bases. CDR3 region: CASSQAGGDTEAFF. CDR3 DNA sequence: TGCGCCAGCAGCCAAGCAGGGGGTGACACTGAAGCTTTCTTT.